This T cell receptor beta chain was sequenced in a study of shared clonotypes between healthy human individuals. Comment on this clone: Antigen: not known.

V lost 1 base to trimming and J lost 3 bases, with 16 bases between them. CDR1 and CDR2 (germline): SGHTA, FQGNSA. The CDR3 is 18 amino acids. Study results and caveats: Sampling covered blood only; tissue repertoires likely differ.

Here immunoSEQ multiplex PCR was the method, and the copy in TCRdb shows in-frame clones only, minus some. This repertoire shows 2 million to 2.5 million clones, 85% to 95% found once; its top ten account for 0.37%. The source is a man aged 18 to 29 in good health. Some clones in this sample may be carry-over from other donors' samples. The genes are TRBV7-2 and TRBJ2-6; D gene ambiguous. The sequencing sample was made of naive CD4+ T cells from PBMCs. Subset meaning: CD45RA+ positively selected. Here the CDR3 DNA reads TGTGCCAGCAGCTTAGTTACGAGGATTCATAGTGGGGCCAACGTCCTGACTTTC. Amino acids: CASSLVTRIHSGANVLTF.